Listed below are T cell receptor beta chains from one sample, sequenced in a study of T and B cells in COVID-19 patients. One entry per CDR3 protein results from TCRdb running MiXCR on the multiplex PCR reads. The sample shows 3,500 to 4,500 distinct CDR3 sequences, roughly 24% of them seen only once. Sequencing used blood. The source is a human donor with active COVID-19. CDR3s include the opening cysteine and the closing phenylalanine or tryptophan. The D gene is left open where the match is weak. Clone size is shown for a subset of rows, as once, few, many or a class of expanded clone.

abundance | j_gene | d_gene | len | v_gene | CDR3aa | CDR3nt
few | TRBJ2-5 | - | 15 | TRBV4-1 | CASSQHGTSQETQYF | TGCGCCAGCAGCCAACACGGGACTTCTCAAGAGACCCAGTACTTC
- | TRBJ2-3 | - | 13 | TRBV20-1 | CSANPQGGDTQYF | TGCAGTGCCAATCCTCAGGGGGGAGATACGCAGTATTTT
medium-sized | TRBJ1-1 | - | 13 | TRBV5-4 | CASSFDIYTEAFF | TGTGCCAGCAGCTTTGACATCTACACTGAAGCTTTCTTT
medium-sized | TRBJ1-2 | - | 12 | TRBV6-1 | CASSGTSYGYTF | TGTGCCAGCAGCGGGACTTCCTATGGCTACACCTTC
- | TRBJ2-2 | TRBD2 | 12 | TRBV6-1 | CASRGGAGELFF | TGTGCCAGCAGGGGAGGGGCGGGGGAGCTGTTTTTT
- | TRBJ1-2 | - | 14 | TRBV7-8 | CASSLNGGKYGYTF | TGTGCCAGCAGCCTTAATGGGGGAAAATATGGCTACACCTTC
many | TRBJ2-1 | TRBD2 | 15 | TRBV7-6 | CASSNGLAGVNEQFF | TGTGCCAGCAGCAACGGACTAGCGGGGGTGAATGAGCAGTTCTTC
few | TRBJ2-7 | - | 14 | TRBV7-2 | CASSLTGKAYEQYF | TGTGCCAGCAGCTTGACAGGAAAAGCCTACGAGCAGTACTTC
- | TRBJ2-2 | - | 11 | TRBV2 | CASSGTGELFF | TGTGCCAGCAGTGGAACCGGGGAGCTGTTTTTT
- | TRBJ2-7 | - | 13 | TRBV28 | CASSRPGAYEQYF | TGTGCCAGCAGTCGGCCCGGGGCCTACGAGCAGTACTTC
medium-sized | TRBJ2-1 | - | 14 | TRBV5-4 | CASSLGGGYNEQFF | TGTGCCAGCAGCCTGGGAGGGGGTTACAATGAGCAGTTCTTC
few | TRBJ2-7 | - | 15 | TRBV12-3/TRBV12-4 | CASSSTGIEVLQQYF | TGTGCCAGCAGCTCGACCGGGATAGAGGTCCTACAGCAGTACTTC
medium-sized | TRBJ2-5 | TRBD2 | 18 | TRBV6-2/TRBV6-3 | CASSFSLGLAGGGETQYF | TGTGCCAGCAGTTTTTCCCTGGGACTAGCGGGAGGAGGAGAGACCCAGTACTTC
medium-sized | TRBJ2-2 | - | 15 | TRBV5-1 | CASSRSLGNTGELFF | TGCGCCAGCAGCCGCTCGCTAGGGAATACCGGGGAGCTGTTTTTT
few | TRBJ2-5 | TRBD1 | 14 | TRBV20-1 | CSARETTGSETQYF | TGCAGTGCTAGAGAGACGACAGGGTCGGAGACCCAGTACTTC
medium-sized | TRBJ1-2 | - | 15 | TRBV6-5 | CASSYNPTGNYGYTF | TGTGCCAGCAGTTACAACCCTACAGGGAACTATGGCTACACCTTC
- | TRBJ2-1 | TRBD2 | 15 | TRBV5-4 | CASPGVASGGGEQFF | TGTGCCAGCCCCGGGGTGGCTAGCGGGGGTGGTGAGCAGTTCTTC
many | TRBJ2-7 | TRBD2 | 15 | TRBV5-1 | CASSPNSGADYEQYF | TGCGCCAGCAGCCCAAATAGCGGGGCCGATTACGAGCAGTACTTC
large | TRBJ2-1 | TRBD2 | 13 | TRBV29-1 | CSNSGTSGNEQFF | TGCAGCAACTCCGGGACTAGCGGCAATGAGCAGTTCTTC
- | TRBJ2-7 | - | 14 | TRBV5-1 | CASSFRGGAYEQYF | TGCGCCAGCAGCTTCAGGGGGGGGGCATACGAGCAGTACTTC
few | TRBJ2-2 | TRBD2 | 17 | TRBV19 | CASSINSGTSGSTELFF | TGTGCCAGTAGTATTAATTCCGGGACTAGCGGGAGTACGGAGCTGTTTTTT
- | TRBJ1-3 | - | 14 | TRBV5-1 | CASSVGVSGNTIYF | TGCGCCAGCAGCGTAGGGGTCTCTGGAAACACCATATATTTT
medium-sized | TRBJ1-2 | TRBD1 | 14 | TRBV19 | CASKVGTGGFGYTF | TGTGCCAGTAAGGTTGGGACAGGAGGGTTCGGCTACACCTTC
- | TRBJ2-2 | TRBD2 | 19 | TRBV19 | CASSAGLAGGLANTGELFF | TGTGCCAGTAGTGCGGGACTAGCGGGAGGGCTGGCGAACACCGGGGAGCTGTTTTTT
medium-sized | TRBJ2-1 | TRBD2 | 15 | TRBV24-1 | CATSSGGGVNNEQFF | TGTGCCACCAGTAGCGGGGGTGGGGTTAACAATGAGCAGTTCTTC
few | TRBJ2-5 | TRBD1 | 12 | TRBV5-1 | CASSTRGETQYF | TGCGCCAGTTCGACCAGGGGGGAGACCCAGTACTTC
medium-sized | TRBJ1-6 | - | 14 | TRBV12-3/TRBV12-4 | CASRKAGTHSPLHF | TGTGCCAGCAGGAAAGCGGGCACCCATTCACCCCTCCACTTT
medium-sized | TRBJ2-7 | TRBD2 | 14 | TRBV12-3/TRBV12-4 | CASSLAGVSDEQYF | TGTGCCAGCAGCCTAGCGGGAGTCAGCGACGAGCAGTACTTC
few | TRBJ1-1 | - | 14 | TRBV18 | CASSLGQGNTEAFF | TGTGCCAGCTCTCTAGGACAAGGAAACACTGAAGCTTTCTTT
medium-sized | TRBJ2-7 | TRBD1 | 14 | TRBV6-5 | CASSHDRDTYEQYF | TGTGCCAGCAGTCATGACAGGGATACCTACGAGCAGTACTTC
medium-sized | TRBJ1-6 | - | 13 | TRBV30 | CAWSVRGDSPLHF | TGTGCCTGGAGTGTACGCGGGGACTCACCCCTCCACTTT
medium-sized | TRBJ2-3 | - | 16 | TRBV6-2/TRBV6-3 | CASSYSIQRRTDTQYF | TGTGCCAGCAGTTACTCGATTCAGAGACGCACAGATACGCAGTATTTT
medium-sized | TRBJ2-5 | TRBD2 | 16 | TRBV6-2/TRBV6-3 | CASSYGGRGGVETQYF | TGTGCCAGCAGTTACGGCGGTCGCGGGGGGGTCGAGACCCAGTACTTC
once | TRBJ2-7 | - | 13 | TRBV20-1 | CSASGLGIHEQYF | TGCAGCGCCTCGGGGCTAGGTATCCACGAGCAGTACTTC
few | TRBJ2-5 | TRBD1 | 17 | TRBV24-1 | CATSDLPGTGGRETQYF | TGTGCCACCAGTGATTTGCCGGGGACAGGGGGCCGAGAGACCCAGTACTTC
few | TRBJ2-2 | TRBD2 | 17 | TRBV18 | CASSPLAGGGNTGELFF | TGTGCCAGCTCACCTCTAGCGGGGGGGGGGAACACCGGGGAGCTGTTTTTT
few | TRBJ2-1 | - | 14 | TRBV20-1 | CSARRGDAYNEQFF | TGCAGTGCTAGGCGTGGGGACGCCTACAATGAGCAGTTCTTC
medium-sized | TRBJ1-3 | - | 15 | TRBV7-9 | CASTRGGWSGNTIYF | TGTGCCAGCACCCGCGGCGGGTGGTCTGGAAACACCATATATTTT
medium-sized | TRBJ1-5 | TRBD1 | 13 | TRBV6-5 | CASSSTGDQPQHF | TGTGCCAGCAGTTCGACAGGGGACCAGCCCCAGCATTTT
few | TRBJ2-7 | TRBD2 | 16 | TRBV7-2 | CASSLNSGRVLEEQYF | TGTGCCAGCAGCTTAAATAGCGGGAGGGTTTTAGAAGAGCAGTACTTC
few | TRBJ2-3 | TRBD1 | 17 | TRBV4-3 | CASSPRPQGARGNTQYF | TGCGCCAGCAGCCCGAGGCCCCAGGGGGCCCGAGGGAATACGCAGTATTTT
few | TRBJ2-7 | - | 14 | TRBV5-1 | CASRREGGDYEQYF | TGCGCCAGCCGAAGAGAGGGGGGGGACTACGAGCAGTACTTC
medium-sized | TRBJ2-5 | - | 11 | TRBV12-3/TRBV12-4 | CASSLLGTQYF | TGTGCCAGCAGTTTGCTAGGGACCCAGTACTTC
medium-sized | TRBJ1-2 | - | 20 | TRBV5-6 | CASSLVEDRLEGKVNYGYTF | TGTGCCAGCAGCTTGGTAGAAGACCGACTTGAAGGAAAGGTTAACTATGGCTACACCTTC
few | TRBJ1-5 | TRBD1 | 15 | TRBV6-1 | CASSYLGQSNQPQHF | TGTGCCAGCAGTTACCTGGGACAGAGCAATCAGCCCCAGCATTTT